This T cell receptor beta chain was captured by sequencing in a study of patients and donors after allogeneic stem cell transplantation. TCRdb re-derived calls from the RT-PCR reads in MiXCR, one entry per CDR3 protein. The sample consists of just over 2,500 distinct CDR3 sequences, 8.2% of them appearing once. The sequenced material came from blood, either unsorted or a sorted T cell fraction (not recorded which). The sequence was obtained from a human donor who was either an allogeneic HSCT recipient or a stem cell or donor lymphocyte infusion donor (not recorded which). It is not recorded whose cells these are; they may come from a transplant donor.

The CDR3 sequence: CSVGKGTSTEAFF. CDR3 sequence (DNA): TGCAGCGTTGGGAAGGGAACGAGCACTGAAGCTTTCTTT. The chain has TRBV29-1 and TRBJ1-1; D remains ambiguous. CDR1 is SQVTM, CDR2 ANQGSEA, per germline. CDR3 size: 13 residues. V lost 4 bases and J lost 4, with 13 bases in between.